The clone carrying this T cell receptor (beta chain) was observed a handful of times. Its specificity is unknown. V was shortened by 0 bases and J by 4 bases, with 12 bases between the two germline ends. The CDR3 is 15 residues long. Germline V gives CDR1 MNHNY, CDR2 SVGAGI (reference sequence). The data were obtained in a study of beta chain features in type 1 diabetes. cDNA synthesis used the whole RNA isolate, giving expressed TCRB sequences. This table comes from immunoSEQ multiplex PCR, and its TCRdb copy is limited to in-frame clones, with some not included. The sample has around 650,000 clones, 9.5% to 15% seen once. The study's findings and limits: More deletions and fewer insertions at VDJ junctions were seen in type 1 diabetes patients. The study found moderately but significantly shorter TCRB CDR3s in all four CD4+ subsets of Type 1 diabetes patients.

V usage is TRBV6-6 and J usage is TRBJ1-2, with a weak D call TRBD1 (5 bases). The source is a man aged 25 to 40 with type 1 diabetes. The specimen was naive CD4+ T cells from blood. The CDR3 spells CASSYSRDQGYGYTF. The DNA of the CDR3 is TGTGCCAGCAGTTACTCCAGGGACCAGGGCTATGGCTACACCTTC.